Presented here are 3 T cell receptor beta chains from one specimen sequenced in a study of blood T cell repertoires in COVID-19. The assay was immunoSEQ multiplex PCR, and TCRdb's table has in-frame clones only and misses some. The sample includes 150,000 to 200,000 clones, 84% of them seen just once. Sequencing input: PBMCs or T cells enriched from blood (not recorded which). These receptors all come from a woman in her 30s who had been exposed to COVID-19.

The chain uses TRBV7-2 and TRBJ2-5, with D maybe TRBD1 (5 bases). The CDR3 length is 15 residues. Germline V lookup: CDR1 SGHTA, CDR2 FQGNSA. Trimming took 2 bases from V and 4 from J, leaving 14 bases between them. In DNA, the CDR3 is TGTGCCAGCAGCTTACTGGCTCAGGGTAGAGAGACCCAGTACTTC. Amino acids: CASSLLAQGRETQYF.

The V gene is TRBV6-4, the J gene TRBJ1-6; 9 nucleotides line up with TRBD1. CDR1 is MRHNA and CDR2 is SNTAGT in the germline V gene. V lost 6 bases, J lost 7 bases, and 4 bases stayed unmatched. The CDR3 totals 14 residues. The CDR3 DNA sequence: TGTGCCAGCAGCCTTACAGGGGGCAATTCACCCCTCCACTTT. It translates to CASSLTGGNSPLHF.

This clone has just one count. The chain links TRBV3-1 (or the pseudogene TRBV3-2) to TRBJ2-2; D is unresolved. CDR1 and CDR2 from the germline V gene are LGHDT and YNNKEL (reference sequence). V was cut by 4 bases and J by 2 bases, with 11 bases left in between. The CDR3 has 15 amino acids. The CDR3 protein is CASSLVPVNTGELFF. The CDR3 nucleotides are TGTGCCAGCAGCCTCGTCCCAGTTAACACCGGGGAGCTGTTTTTT.